The 20 T cell receptor beta chains below come from one sample, sequenced in a study of blood T cell repertoires in COVID-19. Repertoires were generated with immunoSEQ multiplex PCR, while TCRdb's copy carries only in-frame clones and drops some. The repertoire consists of some 75,000 clones, with 75% to 90% occurring once and the leading ten covering about 0.6%. The sample consisted of peripheral blood. The receptor source for this set is a man aged 55 to 69 with acute or convalescent COVID-19.

V usage is TRBV5-1 and J usage is TRBJ2-3, with D maybe TRBD1 (5 bases). CDR3 length: 15 amino acids. V lost 0 bases and J 0 bases, leaving 8 bases between the germline ends. The germline gives CDR1 SGHRS, CDR2 YFSETQ. CDR3 amino acids: CASSLAQGSTDTQYF. The DNA for the CDR3 is TGCGCCAGCAGCTTGGCGCAGGGAAGCACAGATACGCAGTATTTT.

J is TRBJ2-5 and V is TRBV3-1 (or the pseudogene TRBV3-2); 9 nucleotides agree with TRBD2. The CDR3 runs to 15 residues. The ends lost 3 bases at V and 4 bases at J; junction bases unmatched: 6. Germline-derived CDR1 and CDR2 are LGHDT and YNNKEL (reference sequence). The DNA of the CDR3 is TGTGCCAGCAGCCACTTTAGCGGGAGATCAGAGACCCAGTACTTC. It yields the protein CASSHFSGRSETQYF.

The chain employs TRBV30 and TRBJ1-4; the match to TRBD1 covers 7 bases. J lost 4 bases, V lost 1 base, and 6 bases had no gene match. The CDR3 extends over 15 amino acids. Germline CDR1 reads GTSNPN; CDR2 reads SVGIG (reference sequence). The CDR3 sequence is CAWSGGGGNNEKLFF. Here the CDR3 DNA reads TGTGCCTGGAGTGGAGGGGGCGGAAATAATGAAAAACTGTTTTTT.

The chain carries TRBV2 and TRBJ2-2; 8 positions match TRBD1. Trimming took 6 bases from V and 5 from J; bases not matched to a gene: 5. In germline, CDR1 is SNHLY, CDR2 FYNNEI. CDR3 length equals 14 residues. CDR3 residues: CASSDRGGTGELFF. CDR3 nucleotide sequence: TGTGCCAGCAGCGACAGGGGCGGAACCGGGGAGCTGTTTTTT. Combining the CDR3 with reference TRBV2 and TRBJ2-2 gives the whole variable domain EPEVTQTPSHQVTQMGQEVILRCVPISNHLYFYWYRQILGQKVEFLVSFYNNEISEKSEIFDDQFSVERPDGSNFTLKIRSTKLEDSAMYFCASSDRGGTGELFFGEGSRLTVL.

The V and J genes are TRBV29-1 and TRBJ2-1, with 15 bases that match TRBD2. The CDR3 has 18 amino acids. Germline assignment: CDR1 SQVTM and CDR2 ANQGSEA. Trimming at V came to 5 bases and at J to 6 bases, leaving 14 bases not matched to a gene. CDR3 loop: CSVRQGLAGGVSVNEQFF. DNA for the CDR3: TGCAGCGTTCGTCAGGGACTAGCGGGGGGTGTTTCGGTCAATGAGCAGTTCTTC.

V usage is TRBV19 and J usage is TRBJ1-2, with unresolved D. The CDR3 sequence is 14 residues long. Germline CDR1 LNHDA, CDR2 SQIVND (reference sequence). V was pared by 0 bases and J by 8 bases, with 13 bases between. The CDR3: CASSIDLGNRGYTF. The DNA of the CDR3 is TGTGCCAGTAGTATAGATCTCGGGAACAGAGGCTACACCTTC.

Concerning this clone itself: The same CDR3 can be traced to other DNA sequences in this sample. The chain uses TRBV28 and TRBJ2-5, with 11 bases identical to TRBD2. The V gene's germline CDR1 is MDHEN and CDR2 SYDVKM. This CDR3 region has 15 residues. The V segment lost 6 bases and the J segment 2 bases; nucleotides outside the gene matches: 5. The chain's CDR3 is CASSLAGGGQETQYF. The CDR3 DNA sequence: TGTGCCAGCAGCCTAGCGGGAGGAGGACAAGAGACCCAGTACTTC.

This chain uses TRBV19 with TRBJ1-1; TRBD1 matches 7 bases. The V and J ends lost 7 bases and 7 bases, in that order; junction bases with no gene match: 12. CDR1 and CDR2 (germline): LNHDA, SQIVND (reference sequence). This CDR3 has 14 residues. The CDR3, as DNA: TGTGCCAGTATCCCATCGGGACAGATCCATGAAGCTTTCTTT. It encodes CASIPSGQIHEAFF. Full variable domain (missing parts from reference TRBV19 and TRBJ1-1): DGGITQSPKYLFRKEGQNVTLSCEQNLNHDAMYWYRQDPGQGLRLIYYSQIVNDFQKGDIAEGYSVSREKKESFPLTVTSAQKNPTAFYLCASIPSGQIHEAFFGQGTRLTVV.

The V gene is TRBV27, the J gene TRBJ2-2; 8 bases agree with TRBD1. The CDR3 totals 15 residues. The ends lost 4 bases at V and 1 base at J; junction bases unmatched: 2. Germline CDR1 reads MNHEY; CDR2 reads SMNVEV (reference sequence). The CDR3 is CASSSGTGNTGELFF. The CDR3 DNA reads TGTGCCAGCAGTTCCGGGACAGGGAACACCGGGGAGCTGTTTTTT.

This sequence joins TRBV5-3 and TRBJ2-1; TRBD2 matches 8 bases. TRBV5-3 belongs to the ORF category, with a function that is uncertain. The CDR3 consists of 20 residues. V lost 3 bases to trimming and J lost 6 bases; unmatched junction nucleotides: 23. The CDR3 region is CARSYAYPAAPGLESNEQFF. Written as DNA, the CDR3 is TGTGCCAGAAGCTATGCTTACCCGGCAGCCCCGGGACTAGAAAGCAATGAGCAGTTCTTC.

The chain uses TRBV7-9 and TRBJ1-2, with no clear D. CDR3 length: 15 amino acids. Looked up from germline, CDR1 is SEHNR and CDR2 is FQNEAQ (reference sequence). Trimming took 6 bases from V and 6 from J, leaving 20 bases between them. The CDR3 DNA reads as TGTGCCAGCAGTCCGGGCGGAGAGGGAATCCATGGCTACACCTTC. Amino acid sequence: CASSPGGEGIHGYTF. The full variable domain, in which reference TRBV7-9 and TRBJ1-2 provide the parts outside the CDR3, is DTGVSQNPRHKITKRGQNVTFRCDPISEHNRLYWYRQTLGQGPEFLTYFQNEAQLEKSRLLSDRFSAERPKGSFSTLEIQRTEQGDSAMYLCASSPGGEGIHGYTFGSGTRLTVV.

The rearrangement joins TRBV5-4 to TRBJ2-7; perhaps TRBD2 as D (6 bases). The germline CDR1 and CDR2 sequences are SGHNT and YYREEE (reference sequence). The V gene lost 1 base and the J gene lost 6 bases, with 11 bases spanning the gap. The CDR3 extends over 13 amino acids. The CDR3 nucleotides are TGTGCCAGCAGCTTGTTCGGGGGTCGCGAGCAGTACTTC. This translates into CASSLFGGREQYF.

This chain links TRBV2 with TRBJ1-1, with 11 nucleotides matching TRBD1. CDR1 and CDR2 (germline): SNHLY, FYNNEI. This CDR3 has 14 amino acids. V was clipped by 4 bases and J by 12 bases; unmatched bases: 10. DNA for the CDR3: TGTGCCAGCAGTGGTTCCGGGACAGGGGGTATAACTTTCTTT. Residues: CASSGSGTGGITFF.

The chain recombines TRBV7-3 with TRBJ1-2, with 7 bases that match TRBD1. Unmatched junction bases numbered 9, after V lost 1 base and J lost 13 bases. Germline CDR1 and CDR2: SGHTA and FQGTGA. The length of the CDR3 is 13 residues. The CDR3 nucleotides are TGTGCCAGCAGCTTAAGGGACAGTTATGGGTTCACCTTC. It specifies CASSLRDSYGFTF.

The chain links TRBV19 to TRBJ1-1; D is possibly TRBD1 (6 bases). The CDR3 spans 14 residues. The germline gives CDR1 LNHDA, CDR2 SQIVND (reference sequence). With 2 bases removed from V and 11 bases from J, the gap between germline ends came to 18 bases. CDR3 nucleotide sequence: TGTGCCAGTAGTATAACCACCCCACAGGGATTGGCTTTCTTT. Amino acid sequence: CASSITTPQGLAFF.

The chain carries TRBV5-1 and TRBJ2-3; D perhaps matches TRBD1 (8 bases). This CDR3 region has 19 residues. Germline V gives CDR1 SGHRS, CDR2 YFSETQ. V lost 0 bases and J lost 2, with 22 bases in between. The CDR3 sequence: CASSLALLDREGATDTQYF. The CDR3 DNA reads TGCGCCAGCAGCTTGGCTCTCCTGGACAGGGAGGGGGCCACAGATACGCAGTATTTT.

A single count supports this clone. The chain links TRBV19 to TRBJ1-2; TRBD1 matches at 8 bases. CDR1 is LNHDA and CDR2 is SQIVND in the germline V gene (reference sequence). After removal of 5 bases from V and 12 bases from J, the junction contained 8 bases not matched to a gene. CDR3 length: 12 residues. The CDR3 nucleotides read TGTGCCAGTAGTCTACGACAGGGGAGCCACACCTTC. This translates into CASSLRQGSHTF. Filled out from reference TRBV19 and TRBJ1-2, the complete variable domain reads DGGITQSPKYLFRKEGQNVTLSCEQNLNHDAMYWYRQDPGQGLRLIYYSQIVNDFQKGDIAEGYSVSREKKESFPLTVTSAQKNPTAFYLCASSLRQGSHTFGSGTRLTVV.

As regards this clone: Other DNA variants within this sample encode the same CDR3. The rearrangement uses TRBV5-1 and TRBJ2-2; the D is unclear. The CDR3 sequence is 14 residues long. With 0 bases removed from V and 1 base from J, the gap between germline ends came to 4 bases. Germline values: CDR1 SGHRS, CDR2 YFSETQ. This CDR3 is CASSLDRNTGELFF. As DNA, the CDR3 is TGCGCCAGCAGCTTGGACAGGAACACCGGGGAGCTGTTTTTT.

This sequence joins TRBV9 and TRBJ2-2; 8 positions agree with TRBD1. CDR1 is SGDLS, CDR2 YYNGEE, per germline. The length of the CDR3 is 15 residues. V was pared by 8 bases and J by 6 bases, with 12 bases of the junction left unmatched. CDR3 DNA sequence: TGTGCCAGTAGGACTGGACAGGGTGATGCCGGGGAGCTGTTTTTT. It encodes CASRTGQGDAGELFF.

The chain links TRBV7-2 to TRBJ1-5; D is ambiguous. The CDR3 covers 14 residues. The germline V gene encodes CDR1 SGHTA and CDR2 FQGNSA. Trimming stripped 1 base from V and 6 bases from J, with 10 bases between. The CDR3 DNA is TGTGCCAGCAGCTTAGTATCGTCCGGTCAGCCCCAGCATTTT. It codes for CASSLVSSGQPQHF.